The rows below give T cell receptor beta chains drawn from one sample of a study of T-cell reconstitution after alpha-beta-depleted transplantation in children. TCRdb itself ran the PCR reads through MiXCR, one entry per CDR3 protein. The data show fewer than 250,000 distinct CDR3 sequences, around a sixth seen once. The source was PBMCs, mostly from graft donor cells, collected 360 days after TCRalphabeta/CD19-depleted stem cell transplant. These receptors were taken from a male patient aged 2-9 years who had a stem cell transplant for acute lymphoblastic leukemia, so the T cells may come from the graft donor. Both conserved end residues are part of each CDR3. A D gene is named only where the DNA matches it firmly. The size field is filled for only some rows; it gives once, few, many or a size class.

-	few	TRBJ1-1	TRBV18	CASSPESEAFF	TGTGCCAGCTCACCCGAATCAGAAGCTTTCTTT
-	few	TRBJ2-5	TRBV27	CASSFSGLQETQYF	TGTGCCAGCAGTTTCTCCGGGTTACAAGAGACCCAGTACTTC
-	-	TRBJ1-5	TRBV30	CAWSVQARGGQPQHF	TGTGCCTGGAGTGTACAGGCCAGGGGAGGACAGCCCCAGCATTTT
-	few	TRBJ2-1	TRBV27	CASSLTPTEYNEQFF	TGTGCCAGCAGTTTAACCCCGACGGAGTACAATGAGCAGTTCTTC
TRBD2	-	TRBJ2-1	TRBV5-1	CASSLGLRTSSGNEQFF	TGCGCCAGCAGCTTGGGGTTGCGGACTAGCTCAGGCAATGAGCAGTTCTTC
-	-	TRBJ1-4	TRBV7-2	CASSSSPATNEKLFF	TGTGCCAGCAGCTCCTCGCCAGCAACTAATGAAAAACTGTTTTTT
-	-	TRBJ2-5	TRBV19	CASSIGGLQETQYF	TGTGCCAGTAGTATCGGAGGGCTTCAAGAGACCCAGTACTTC
-	few	TRBJ2-5	TRBV20-1	CSARDQRAKEETQYF	TGCAGTGCTAGAGATCAGCGGGCTAAAGAAGAGACCCAGTACTTC
-	-	TRBJ2-1	TRBV4-3	CASSQDRGAALAVDEQFF	TGCGCCAGCAGCCAAGATAGGGGGGCCGCGCTCGCGGTGGATGAGCAGTTCTTC
-	few	TRBJ2-5	TRBV10-3	CAIREGGSTQETQYF	TGTGCCATCCGCGAGGGGGGCAGCACCCAAGAGACCCAGTACTTC
-	few	TRBJ2-3	TRBV12-3/TRBV12-4	CASSFGLITDTQYF	TGTGCCAGCAGTTTTGGACTAATCACAGATACGCAGTATTTT
-	-	TRBJ2-3	TRBV5-1	CASRPTLATDTQYF	TGCGCCAGCAGACCGACTTTGGCCACAGATACGCAGTATTTT
-	-	TRBJ1-2	TRBV9	CASSVIREGDGYTF	TGTGCCAGCAGCGTCATCAGGGAAGGGGATGGCTACACCTTC
-	-	TRBJ2-7	TRBV6-2/TRBV6-3	CASRNAPEQYF	TGTGCCAGCAGGAATGCCCCCGAGCAGTACTTC
TRBD1	few	TRBJ1-6	TRBV20-1	CSAAGTGNSPLHF	TGCAGTGCAGCCGGGACAGGGAATTCACCCCTCCACTTT
TRBD1	-	TRBJ1-2	TRBV7-2	CASSGPGTGVGYTF	TGTGCCAGCAGCGGCCCCGGGACAGGGGTTGGCTACACCTTC
-	few	TRBJ2-7	TRBV20-1	CSARALKTYEQYF	TGCAGTGCTAGAGCCCTTAAAACCTACGAGCAGTACTTC
-	-	TRBJ2-2	TRBV5-5	CASSLVSNTGELFF	TGTGCCAGCAGCTTGGTGTCGAACACCGGGGAGCTGTTTTTT
-	-	TRBJ2-7	TRBV6-1	CASRLLQSSYEQYF	TGTGCCAGCAGGTTATTACAGTCATCCTACGAGCAGTACTTC
TRBD1	-	TRBJ2-2	TRBV11-2	CASSHGTGRLTPGELFF	TGTGCCAGCAGCCACGGGACAGGGAGGTTAACCCCCGGGGAGCTGTTTTTT
-	few	TRBJ2-7	TRBV29-1	CSVGRRDSYEQYF	TGCAGCGTTGGGCGTCGTGACTCCTACGAGCAGTACTTC
TRBD1	-	TRBJ2-7	TRBV20-1	CSAAWDRAPYEQYF	TGCAGTGCTGCATGGGACAGGGCTCCCTACGAGCAGTACTTC
TRBD2	-	TRBJ2-5	TRBV20-1	CSATDSSGGQETQYF	TGCAGTGCTACGGACTCTAGCGGGGGACAAGAGACCCAGTACTTC
-	few	TRBJ2-2	TRBV11-2	CASSTYRGTGELFF	TGTGCCAGCAGCACGTATCGGGGCACCGGGGAGCTGTTTTTT
-	-	TRBJ2-5	TRBV12-3/TRBV12-4	CASSFTRTQLGTQYF	TGTGCCAGCAGTTTCACCCGGACTCAACTAGGGACCCAGTACTTC
TRBD1	-	TRBJ2-5	TRBV25-1	CASRTGAQETQYF	TGTGCCAGCCGGACAGGGGCCCAAGAGACCCAGTACTTC
-	many	TRBJ2-7	TRBV6-2/TRBV6-3	CASSYSRDEQYF	TGTGCCAGCAGTTACTCTCGGGACGAGCAGTACTTC
-	-	TRBJ2-3	TRBV9	CASSRMSTDTQYF	TGTGCCAGCAGCCGGATGAGCACAGATACGCAGTATTTT
-	-	TRBJ2-5	TRBV18	CASSRSVAGISMETQYF	TGTGCCAGCTCACGAAGCGTGGCAGGGATTAGTATGGAGACCCAGTACTTC
-	-	TRBJ2-3	TRBV29-1	CSVETGTDGTDTQYF	TGCAGCGTCGAAACAGGGACGGACGGGACAGATACGCAGTATTTT
TRBD1	once	TRBJ1-1	TRBV12-3/TRBV12-4	CASRQGKRGTEAFF	TGTGCCAGCAGACAGGGGAAGAGGGGGACTGAAGCTTTCTTT
-	-	TRBJ2-1	TRBV11-1	CASSPPPSQSNEQFF	TGTGCCAGCAGCCCGCCCCCGTCGCAAAGCAATGAGCAGTTCTTC
TRBD1	-	TRBJ2-3	TRBV7-8	CASSLALGQEERDTQYF	TGTGCCAGCAGCTTAGCGTTAGGACAGGAGGAGAGAGATACGCAGTATTTT
-	once	TRBJ2-2	TRBV20-1	CSARQVAVANTGELFF	TGCAGTGCTAGACAAGTGGCGGTCGCGAACACCGGGGAGCTGTTTTTT
-	-	TRBJ2-5	TRBV9	CASSVASGKETQYF	TGTGCCAGCAGCGTAGCCTCCGGCAAAGAGACCCAGTACTTC
-	many	TRBJ2-5	TRBV6-2/TRBV6-3	CASSSTVTGQETQYF	TGTGCCAGCAGCTCAACCGTCACGGGACAAGAGACCCAGTACTTC
-	-	TRBJ2-7	TRBV11-2	CASSTTRGTYEQYF	TGTGCCAGCAGCACCACCAGGGGAACCTACGAGCAGTACTTC
TRBD1	-	TRBJ2-4	TRBV12-3/TRBV12-4	CASNNRGQLDIQYF	TGTGCCAGCAATAACAGGGGCCAGCTAGACATTCAGTACTTC
TRBD1	-	TRBJ2-1	TRBV12-3/TRBV12-4	CASSPLGPGGFGQFF	TGTGCCAGCAGTCCCCTGGGGCCAGGGGGCTTTGGGCAGTTCTTC
-	many	TRBJ2-7	TRBV11-2	CASSPGLVYEQYF	TGTGCCAGCAGCCCCGGACTCGTATACGAGCAGTACTTC
TRBD2	-	TRBJ2-1	TRBV11-2	CASSLVSDGGSNEQFF	TGTGCCAGCAGCTTAGTATCTGACGGGGGGAGTAATGAGCAGTTCTTC
TRBD1	-	TRBJ1-1	TRBV12-3/TRBV12-4	CTFCLPFLDRGGDTEAFF	TGTACCTTCTGCTTACCATTCCTGGACAGGGGAGGCGACACTGAAGCTTTCTTT
-	-	TRBJ2-7	TRBV28	CASRKERAGEGYEQYF	TGTGCCAGCAGAAAAGAGCGGGCAGGAGAGGGCTACGAGCAGTACTTC
-	-	TRBJ2-5	TRBV7-9	CASSLAARETQYF	TGTGCCAGCAGCTTAGCGGCGCGGGAGACCCAGTACTTC
-	-	TRBJ2-2	TRBV15	CATTLIGRNTGELFF	TGTGCCACCACATTAATAGGTCGGAACACCGGGGAGCTGTTTTTT
-	-	TRBJ2-7	TRBV5-1	CASSFGLLTGLPSYEQYF	TGCGCCAGCAGCTTTGGGTTGCTGACGGGCCTCCCCTCCTACGAGCAGTACTTC
TRBD1	few	TRBJ2-3	TRBV29-1	CSVDLGTGGLDTQYF	TGCAGCGTTGATCTGGGGACAGGGGGGTTAGATACGCAGTATTTT
-	-	TRBJ2-2	TRBV5-5	CASTLRGAGELFF	TGTGCCAGCACCCTTCGGGGAGCCGGGGAGCTGTTTTTT
TRBD1	many	TRBJ1-3	TRBV7-2	CASRDRAGNTIYF	TGTGCCAGCCGGGACAGGGCTGGAAACACCATATATTTT
-	few	TRBJ2-5	TRBV10-3	CATSDRKIQETQYF	TGTGCCACCTCAGACAGGAAGATACAAGAGACCCAGTACTTC
-	-	TRBJ1-1	TRBV29-1	CSSKQAMNTEAFF	TGCAGCTCTAAACAGGCGATGAACACTGAAGCTTTCTTT
-	-	TRBJ2-1	TRBV2	CASRGSPSLNEQFF	TGTGCCAGTAGGGGATCCCCAAGTCTTAATGAGCAGTTCTTC
TRBD1	many	TRBJ2-7	TRBV28	CASSVTGDEQYF	TGTGCCAGCAGTGTCACAGGGGACGAGCAGTACTTC
TRBD2	few	TRBJ2-2	TRBV11-2	CASSFRRPSTSGRGDTGELFF	TGTGCCAGCAGCTTTAGACGGCCTTCGACTAGCGGGAGGGGGGACACCGGGGAGCTGTTTTTT
TRBD1	few	TRBJ1-5	TRBV25-1	CASSRFGIGGTGGLIVNQPQHF	TGTGCCAGCAGCCGTTTCGGGATAGGCGGGACAGGGGGCTTGATTGTGAATCAGCCCCAGCATTTT